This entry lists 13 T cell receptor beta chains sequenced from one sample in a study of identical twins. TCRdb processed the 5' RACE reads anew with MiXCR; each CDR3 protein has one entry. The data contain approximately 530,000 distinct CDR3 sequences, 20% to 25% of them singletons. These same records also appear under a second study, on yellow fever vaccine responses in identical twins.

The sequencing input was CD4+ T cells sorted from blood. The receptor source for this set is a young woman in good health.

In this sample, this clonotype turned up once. The CDR3 loop is CASSVPGPEQYF. The CDR3, as DNA: TGTGCCAGCAGCGTCCCAGGGCCCGAGCAGTACTTC. The chain has TRBV11-2 and TRBJ2-7; D perhaps matches TRBD1 (5 bases). V lost 5 bases and J lost 6, with 11 bases in between. This CDR3 has 12 residues. Germline CDR1 is SGHAT and CDR2 is FQNNGV. The full variable domain, completed using reference TRBV11-2 and TRBJ2-7, is EAGVAQSPRYKIIEKRQSVAFWCNPISGHATLYWYQQILGQGPKLLIQFQNNGVVDDSQLPKDRFSAERLKGVDSTLKIQPAKLEDSAVYLCASSVPGPEQYFGPGTRLTVT.

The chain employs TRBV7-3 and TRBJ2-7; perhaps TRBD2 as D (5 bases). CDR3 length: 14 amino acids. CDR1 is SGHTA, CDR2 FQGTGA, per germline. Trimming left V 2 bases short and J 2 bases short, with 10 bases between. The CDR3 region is CASSLGLAPYEQYF. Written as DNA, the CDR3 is TGTGCCAGCAGCTTAGGTCTAGCACCCTACGAGCAGTACTTC.

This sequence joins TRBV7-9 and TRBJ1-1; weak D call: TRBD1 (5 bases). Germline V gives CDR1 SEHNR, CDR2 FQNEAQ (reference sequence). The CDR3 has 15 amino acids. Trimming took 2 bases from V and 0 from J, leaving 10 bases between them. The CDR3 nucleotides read TGTGCCAGCAGCTTACAGGGTAACATGAACACTGAAGCTTTCTTT. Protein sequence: CASSLQGNMNTEAFF.

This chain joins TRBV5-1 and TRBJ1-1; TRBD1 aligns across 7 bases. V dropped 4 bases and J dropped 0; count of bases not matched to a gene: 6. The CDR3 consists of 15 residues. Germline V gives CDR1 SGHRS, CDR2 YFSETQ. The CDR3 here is CASSVIQGMNTEAFF. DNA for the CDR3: TGCGCCAGCAGCGTAATACAGGGGATGAACACTGAAGCTTTCTTT.

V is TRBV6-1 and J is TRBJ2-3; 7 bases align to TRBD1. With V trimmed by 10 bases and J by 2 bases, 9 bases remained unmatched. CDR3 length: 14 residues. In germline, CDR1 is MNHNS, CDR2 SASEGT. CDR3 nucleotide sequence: TGTGCCACCAAGGGGGCGACTTACACAGATACGCAGTATTTT. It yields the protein CATKGATYTDTQYF.

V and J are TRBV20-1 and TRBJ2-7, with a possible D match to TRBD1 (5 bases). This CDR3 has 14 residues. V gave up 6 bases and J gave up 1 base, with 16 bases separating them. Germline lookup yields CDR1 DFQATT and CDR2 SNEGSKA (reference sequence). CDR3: CSARRDSASYEQYF. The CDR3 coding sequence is TGCAGTGCAAGGAGAGACAGCGCTTCCTACGAGCAGTACTTC.

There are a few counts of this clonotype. The CDR3 here is CASSLEVARGIETQYF. The CDR3 DNA is TGCGCCAGCAGCTTGGAGGTAGCGAGAGGAATAGAGACCCAGTACTTC. V gene TRBV5-1 combines with J gene TRBJ2-5, with D tentatively TRBD2 (5 bases). V lost 0 bases, J lost 4 bases, and 16 bases lay in between. The length of the CDR3 is 16 residues. Germline V CDR1 and CDR2: SGHRS, YFSETQ. Full variable domain (remainder filled in from reference TRBV5-1 and TRBJ2-5): KAGVTQTPRYLIKTRGQQVTLSCSPISGHRSVSWYQQTPGQGLQFLFEYFSETQRNKGNFPGRFSGRQFSNSRSEMNVSTLELGDSALYLCASSLEVARGIETQYFGPGTRLLVL.

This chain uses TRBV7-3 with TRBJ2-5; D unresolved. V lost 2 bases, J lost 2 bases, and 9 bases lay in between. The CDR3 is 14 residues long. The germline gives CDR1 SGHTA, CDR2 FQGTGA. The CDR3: CASSLSSEQETQYF. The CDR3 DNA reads TGTGCCAGCAGCTTATCCAGCGAACAAGAGACCCAGTACTTC. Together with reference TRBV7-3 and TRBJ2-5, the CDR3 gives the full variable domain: GAGVSQTPSNKVTEKGKYVELRCDPISGHTALYWYRQSLGQGPEFLIYFQGTGAADDSGLPNDRFFAVRPEGSVSTLKIQRTERGDSAVYLCASSLSSEQETQYFGPGTRLLVL.

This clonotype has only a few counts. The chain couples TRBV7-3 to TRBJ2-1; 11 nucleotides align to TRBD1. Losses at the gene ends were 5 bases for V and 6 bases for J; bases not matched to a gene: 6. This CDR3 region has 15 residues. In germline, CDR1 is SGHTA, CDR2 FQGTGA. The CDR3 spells CASSPDRGLSNEQFF. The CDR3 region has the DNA TGTGCCAGCAGCCCGGACAGGGGGCTCAGCAATGAGCAGTTCTTC.

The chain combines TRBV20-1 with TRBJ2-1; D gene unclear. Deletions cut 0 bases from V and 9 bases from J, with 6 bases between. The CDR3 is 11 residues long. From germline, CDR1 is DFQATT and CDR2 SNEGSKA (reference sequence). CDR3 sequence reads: CSARDEVEQFF. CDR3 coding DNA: TGCAGTGCTAGAGATGAGGTTGAGCAGTTCTTC.

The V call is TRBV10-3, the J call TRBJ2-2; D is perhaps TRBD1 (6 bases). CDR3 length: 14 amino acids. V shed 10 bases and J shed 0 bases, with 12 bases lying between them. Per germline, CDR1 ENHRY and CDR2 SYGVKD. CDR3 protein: CATSGVSNTGELFF. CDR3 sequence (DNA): TGTGCCACGTCAGGGGTCTCGAACACCGGGGAGCTGTTTTTT.

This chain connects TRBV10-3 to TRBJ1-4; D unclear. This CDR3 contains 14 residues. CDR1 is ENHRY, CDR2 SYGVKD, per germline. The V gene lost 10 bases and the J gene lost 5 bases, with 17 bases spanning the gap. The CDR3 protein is CATNREAGNEKLFF. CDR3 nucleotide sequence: TGTGCCACCAATCGGGAGGCCGGCAATGAAAAACTGTTTTTT.

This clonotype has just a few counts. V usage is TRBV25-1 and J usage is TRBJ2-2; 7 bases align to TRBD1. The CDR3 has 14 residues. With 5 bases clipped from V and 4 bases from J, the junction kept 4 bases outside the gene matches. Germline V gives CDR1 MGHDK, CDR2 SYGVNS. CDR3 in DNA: TGTGCCAGCAGTAAGGACAGGTTCACCGGGGAGCTGTTTTTT. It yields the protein CASSKDRFTGELFF.